A selection of T cell receptor beta chains follows, all from one sample in a study of blood T cell repertoires in COVID-19. Sequenced by immunoSEQ multiplex PCR; TCRdb stores in-frame clones only, minus some. The profile covers 150,000 to 200,000 clones, with roughly nine tenths appearing a single time and 2% to 2.5% taken by the ten largest. Sequencing was performed on PBMCs or T cells enriched from blood (not recorded which). The receptors come from a woman aged 35 to 49 with acute COVID-19. Each CDR3 is given with its conserved first and last residue. The order of the fields is V gene, clone size, J gene, D gene, CDR3 protein, CDR3 DNA. The D gene is left open where the match is weak. The size entry is marked missing in some rows and otherwise reads once, few, many or a size class.

V: TRBV12-5; size: NA; J: TRBJ2-2; D: TRBD2; CDR3: CASGLVRGAGGPQGHTGELFF; DNA: TGTGCTAGTGGTTTGGTACGGGGAGCGGGAGGACCCCAAGGGCACACCGGGGAGCTGTTTTTT
V: TRBV7-8; size: NA; J: TRBJ2-2; D: NA; CDR3: CASREPLNTGELFF; DNA: TGTGCCAGCAGAGAGCCCCTAAACACCGGGGAGCTGTTTTTT
V: TRBV4-1; size: NA; J: TRBJ2-5; D: NA; CDR3: CASSQDPLGFSVQETQYF; DNA: TGCGCCAGCAGCCAAGATCCCTTGGGGTTTAGCGTACAAGAGACCCAGTACTTC
V: TRBV25-1; size: NA; J: TRBJ1-6; D: NA; CDR3: CASSESQGIGSPLHF; DNA: TGTGCCAGCAGTGAATCCCAGGGAATAGGCTCACCCCTCCACTTT
V: TRBV24-1; size: NA; J: TRBJ2-2; D: TRBD1; CDR3: CATGTGGTGELFF; DNA: TGTGCCACCGGGACAGGGGGGACCGGGGAGCTGTTTTTT
V: TRBV30; size: NA; J: TRBJ1-4; D: NA; CDR3: CAWSPVPEGEKLFF; DNA: TGTGCCTGGAGTCCCGTCCCCGAGGGAGAAAAACTGTTTTTT
V: TRBV7-8; size: NA; J: TRBJ1-2; D: NA; CDR3: CASSLQGANYGYTF; DNA: TGTGCCAGCAGCCTACAGGGCGCTAACTATGGCTACACCTTC
V: TRBV30; size: NA; J: TRBJ1-2; D: NA; CDR3: CAWDPPGHYGYTF; DNA: TGTGCCTGGGACCCCCCAGGCCACTATGGCTACACCTTC
V: TRBV4-3; size: few; J: TRBJ2-1; D: TRBD2; CDR3: CASSQDMSLAAPTYNEQFF; DNA: TGCGCCAGCAGCCAAGATATGTCTCTAGCGGCGCCTACCTACAATGAGCAGTTCTTC
V: TRBV7-2; size: NA; J: TRBJ2-1; D: TRBD2; CDR3: CASSWGPGTSGRNEQFF; DNA: TGTGCCAGCAGCTGGGGACCAGGGACTAGCGGGAGGAATGAGCAGTTCTTC
V: TRBV6-5; size: NA; J: TRBJ1-5; D: TRBD1; CDR3: CASSYLDRENNQPQHF; DNA: TGTGCCAGCAGTTACTTGGACAGGGAGAACAATCAGCCCCAGCATTTT
V: TRBV18; size: NA; J: TRBJ2-5; D: TRBD1; CDR3: CASSPPGQGETQYF; DNA: TGTGCCAGCTCACCACCGGGACAGGGGGAGACCCAGTACTTC
V: TRBV4-3; size: NA; J: TRBJ2-1; D: TRBD2; CDR3: CASSQVAGALNEQFF; DNA: TGCGCCAGCAGCCAGGTAGCGGGAGCGCTCAATGAGCAGTTCTTC
V: TRBV19; size: NA; J: TRBJ1-4; D: NA; CDR3: CASSYTGPDGEKLFF; DNA: TGTGCCAGTAGTTATACAGGGCCGGATGGAGAAAAACTGTTTTTT
V: TRBV25-1; size: NA; J: TRBJ1-1; D: NA; CDR3: CASRQDTEAFF; DNA: TGTGCCAGCCGGCAGGACACTGAAGCTTTCTTT
V: TRBV5-1; size: NA; J: TRBJ2-3; D: TRBD2; CDR3: CASSLSGGRTDTQYF; DNA: TGCGCCAGCAGCCTCAGCGGGGGACGCACAGATACGCAGTATTTT
V: TRBV10-1; size: few; J: TRBJ2-7; D: TRBD2; CDR3: CATYPGRVAGFSYEQYF; DNA: TGCGCCACCTACCCCGGGAGGGTCGCAGGGTTCTCCTACGAGCAGTACTTC
V: TRBV20-1; size: NA; J: TRBJ2-7; D: TRBD2; CDR3: CSASTSGIGRGYEQYF; DNA: TGCAGTGCTAGTACTAGCGGGATCGGCCGGGGCTACGAGCAGTACTTC
V: TRBV29-1; size: NA; J: TRBJ2-1; D: NA; CDR3: CSLEERGSSYNEQFF; DNA: TGCAGCCTAGAGGAAAGGGGGAGCTCCTACAATGAGCAGTTCTTC
V: TRBV9; size: NA; J: TRBJ2-3; D: NA; CDR3: CASSVGSGTDTQYF; DNA: TGTGCCAGCAGCGTCGGTAGCGGCACAGATACGCAGTATTTT
V: TRBV4-3; size: NA; J: TRBJ1-4; D: NA; CDR3: CASSQGQLNEKLFF; DNA: TGCGCCAGCAGCCAAGGACAGCTTAATGAAAAACTGTTTTTT
V: TRBV19; size: NA; J: TRBJ2-3; D: NA; CDR3: CASTSAGKTDTQYF; DNA: TGTGCCAGTACCTCGGCCGGGAAAACAGATACGCAGTATTTT
V: TRBV10-3; size: NA; J: TRBJ1-1; D: NA; CDR3: CAISEGRGNTEAFF; DNA: TGTGCCATCAGTGAAGGCAGGGGGAACACTGAAGCTTTCTTT
V: TRBV28; size: NA; J: TRBJ2-6; D: TRBD1; CDR3: CASSSRDRGPSGANVLTF; DNA: TGTGCCAGCAGTTCACGGGACAGGGGACCCTCTGGGGCCAACGTCCTGACTTTC
V: TRBV6-5; size: NA; J: TRBJ2-3; D: TRBD2; CDR3: CASPGGGGAADTQYF; DNA: TGTGCCAGCCCCGGGGGCGGGGGGGCAGCAGATACGCAGTATTTT
V: TRBV3-1/TRBV3-2; size: NA; J: TRBJ2-3; D: TRBD2; CDR3: CASSLRLAGVVDTQYF; DNA: TGTGCCAGCAGCCTAAGACTAGCGGGAGTAGTAGATACGCAGTATTTT
V: TRBV5-6; size: NA; J: TRBJ1-2; D: NA; CDR3: CASSLWRGGYGYTF; DNA: TGTGCCAGCAGCTTGTGGCGGGGGGGCTATGGCTACACCTTC
V: TRBV7-2; size: NA; J: TRBJ1-1; D: TRBD1; CDR3: CASSLATGENTEAFF; DNA: TGTGCCAGCAGCTTAGCGACAGGGGAAAACACTGAAGCTTTCTTT